Below, one TCR beta chain is given with its context. Antigen specificity is unknown. An end of the junction differs from the germline gene, which may be a read error. The same CDR3 is also encoded by other DNA sequences in this sample. The data are from a study of cytomegalovirus exposure and HLA in healthy donors. Primers for the PCR totalled 60 Vbeta and 13 Jbeta. The assay was immunoSEQ multiplex PCR, and TCRdb's table has in-frame clones only and misses some. The sample yields about 91,000 clones, 64% seen once. Study-wide results and limits: In a later analysis, specific HLA alleles were associated with around 17,000 TCR beta sequences at a 0.05 false discovery rate. Apart from CMV serostatus, no immune exposure information was available. Later analysis suggested most CMV-associated TCR beta chains were HLA-restricted. Overall, approximately 150 TCR beta chains were annotated as cytomegalovirus-associated.

The CDR3 is 16 amino acids. Germline loops: CDR1 SGDLS, CDR2 YYNGEE. The source material was PBMCs. This sequence originates from a human donor in good health. This rearrangement joins TRBV9 to TRBJ1-6; TRBD1 might be the D (6 bases). The CDR3 sequence: CASSREGEAYNSPLHF. The CDR3 coding sequence is TGTGCCAGCAGCCGAGAGGGGGAAGCCTATAATTCCCCCCTCCACTTT.